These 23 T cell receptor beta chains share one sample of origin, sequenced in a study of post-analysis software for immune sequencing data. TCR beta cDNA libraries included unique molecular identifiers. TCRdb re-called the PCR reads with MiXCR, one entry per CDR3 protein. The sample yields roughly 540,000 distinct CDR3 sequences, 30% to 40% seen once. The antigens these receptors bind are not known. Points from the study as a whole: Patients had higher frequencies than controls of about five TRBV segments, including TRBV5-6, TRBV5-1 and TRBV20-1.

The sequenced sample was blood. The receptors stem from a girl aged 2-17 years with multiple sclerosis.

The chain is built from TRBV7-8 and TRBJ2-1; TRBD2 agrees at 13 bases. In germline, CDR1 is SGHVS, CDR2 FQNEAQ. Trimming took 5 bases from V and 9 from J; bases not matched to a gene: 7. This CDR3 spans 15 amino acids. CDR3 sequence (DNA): TGTGCCAGCAGCCCGGGACTAGCGGGGCAAAGTGAGCAGTTCTTC. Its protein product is CASSPGLAGQSEQFF. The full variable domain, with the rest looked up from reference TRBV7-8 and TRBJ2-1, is GAGVSQSPRYKVAKRGQDVALRCDPISGHVSLFWYQQALGQGPEFLTYFQNEAQLDKSGLPSDRFFAERPEGSVSTLKIQRTQQEDSAVYLCASSPGLAGQSEQFFGPGTRLTVL.

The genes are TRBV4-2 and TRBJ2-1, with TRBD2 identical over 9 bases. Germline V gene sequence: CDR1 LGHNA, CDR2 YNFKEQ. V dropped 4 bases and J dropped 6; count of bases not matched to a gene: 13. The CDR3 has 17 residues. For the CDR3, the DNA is TGTGCCAGCAGCCTTAATCGAGCGGGGGGTACGGGCAATGAGCAGTTCTTC. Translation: CASSLNRAGGTGNEQFF.

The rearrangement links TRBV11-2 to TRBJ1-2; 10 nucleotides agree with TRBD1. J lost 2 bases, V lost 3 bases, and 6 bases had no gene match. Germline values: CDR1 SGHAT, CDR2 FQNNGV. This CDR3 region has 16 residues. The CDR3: CASSLSPDRGNYGYTF. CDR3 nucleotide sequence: TGTGCCAGCAGCTTGAGTCCGGACAGGGGGAACTATGGCTACACCTTC.

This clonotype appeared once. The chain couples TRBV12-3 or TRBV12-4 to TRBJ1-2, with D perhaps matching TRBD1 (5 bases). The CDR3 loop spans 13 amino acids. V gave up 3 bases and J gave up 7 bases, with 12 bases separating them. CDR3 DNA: TGTGCCAGCAGTTTCATAGGGGTGCGTGGCTACACCTTC. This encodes CASSFIGVRGYTF.

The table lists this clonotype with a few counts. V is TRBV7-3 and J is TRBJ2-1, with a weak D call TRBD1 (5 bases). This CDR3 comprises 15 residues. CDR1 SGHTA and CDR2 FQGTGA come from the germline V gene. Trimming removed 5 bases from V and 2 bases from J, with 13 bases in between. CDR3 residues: CASSPTGNTYNEQFF. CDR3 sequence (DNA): TGTGCCAGCAGCCCTACAGGTAACACCTACAATGAGCAGTTCTTC. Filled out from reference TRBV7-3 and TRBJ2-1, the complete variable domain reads GAGVSQTPSNKVTEKGKYVELRCDPISGHTALYWYRQSLGQGPEFLIYFQGTGAADDSGLPNDRFFAVRPEGSVSTLKIQRTERGDSAVYLCASSPTGNTYNEQFFGPGTRLTVL.

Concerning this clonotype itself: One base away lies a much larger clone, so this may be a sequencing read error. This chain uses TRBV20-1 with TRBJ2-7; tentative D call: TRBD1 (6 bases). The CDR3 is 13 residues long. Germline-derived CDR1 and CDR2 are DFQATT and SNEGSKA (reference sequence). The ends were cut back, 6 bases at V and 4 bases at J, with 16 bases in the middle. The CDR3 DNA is TGCAGTGCGAATCTCGGACAGAGTTACGAGCAGTACTTC. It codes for CSANLGQSYEQYF.

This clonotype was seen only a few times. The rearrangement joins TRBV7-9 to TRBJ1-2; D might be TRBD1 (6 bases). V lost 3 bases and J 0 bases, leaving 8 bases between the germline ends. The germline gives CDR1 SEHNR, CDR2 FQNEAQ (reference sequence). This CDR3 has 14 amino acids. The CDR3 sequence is CASSFTGSNYGYTF. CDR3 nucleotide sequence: TGTGCCAGCAGCTTCACAGGGTCTAACTATGGCTACACCTTC.

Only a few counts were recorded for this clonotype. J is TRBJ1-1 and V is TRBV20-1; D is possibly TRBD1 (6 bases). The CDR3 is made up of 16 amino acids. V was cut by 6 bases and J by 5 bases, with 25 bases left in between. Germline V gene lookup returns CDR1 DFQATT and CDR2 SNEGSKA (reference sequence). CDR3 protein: CSALNIGLGAGTEAFF. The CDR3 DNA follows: TGCAGTGCGCTAAACATCGGGTTGGGGGCAGGGACTGAAGCTTTCTTT.

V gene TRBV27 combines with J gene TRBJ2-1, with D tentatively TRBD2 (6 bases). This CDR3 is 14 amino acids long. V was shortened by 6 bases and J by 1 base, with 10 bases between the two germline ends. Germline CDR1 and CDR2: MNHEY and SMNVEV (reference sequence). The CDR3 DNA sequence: TGTGCCAGCAGACTAGGGAGGTCCTACAATGAGCAGTTCTTC. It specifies CASRLGRSYNEQFF.

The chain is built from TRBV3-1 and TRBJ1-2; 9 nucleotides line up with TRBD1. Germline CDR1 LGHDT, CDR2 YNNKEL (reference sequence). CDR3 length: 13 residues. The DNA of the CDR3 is TGTGCTAGCGCGGGACAGGGTATTTATGGCTACACCTTC. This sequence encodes CASAGQGIYGYTF.

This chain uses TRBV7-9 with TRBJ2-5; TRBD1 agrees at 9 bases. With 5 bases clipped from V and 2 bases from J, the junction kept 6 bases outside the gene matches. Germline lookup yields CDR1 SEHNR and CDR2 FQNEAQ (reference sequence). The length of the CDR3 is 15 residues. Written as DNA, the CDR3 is TGTGCCAGCAGCACCGGGACAGGGTCGCAAGAGACCCAGTACTTC. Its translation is CASSTGTGSQETQYF.

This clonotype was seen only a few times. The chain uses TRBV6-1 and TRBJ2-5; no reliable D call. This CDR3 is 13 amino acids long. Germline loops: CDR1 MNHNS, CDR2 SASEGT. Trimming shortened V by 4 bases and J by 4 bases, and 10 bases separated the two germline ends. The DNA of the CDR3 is TGTGCCAGCAGTGTCCCCTCGGGAGAGACCCAGTACTTC. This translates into CASSVPSGETQYF.

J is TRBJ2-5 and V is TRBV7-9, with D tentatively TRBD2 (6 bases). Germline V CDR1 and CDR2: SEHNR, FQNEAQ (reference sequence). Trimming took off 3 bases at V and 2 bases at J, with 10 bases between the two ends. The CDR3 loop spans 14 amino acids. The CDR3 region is CASSLRDLQETQYF. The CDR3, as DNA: TGTGCCAGCAGCTTGCGGGACTTACAAGAGACCCAGTACTTC.

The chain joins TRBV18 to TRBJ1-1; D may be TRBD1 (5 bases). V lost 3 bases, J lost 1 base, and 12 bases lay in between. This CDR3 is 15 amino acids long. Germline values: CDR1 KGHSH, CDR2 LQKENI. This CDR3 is CASSPLTDWNTEAFF. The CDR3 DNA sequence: TGTGCCAGCTCACCCCTGACAGATTGGAACACTGAAGCTTTCTTT.

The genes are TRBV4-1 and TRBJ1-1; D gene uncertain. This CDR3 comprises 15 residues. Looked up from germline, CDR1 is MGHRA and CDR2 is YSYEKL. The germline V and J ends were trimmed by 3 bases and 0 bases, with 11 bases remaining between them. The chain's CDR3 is CASSQGPAMNTEAFF. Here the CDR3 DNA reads TGCGCCAGCAGCCAGGGCCCAGCAATGAACACTGAAGCTTTCTTT.

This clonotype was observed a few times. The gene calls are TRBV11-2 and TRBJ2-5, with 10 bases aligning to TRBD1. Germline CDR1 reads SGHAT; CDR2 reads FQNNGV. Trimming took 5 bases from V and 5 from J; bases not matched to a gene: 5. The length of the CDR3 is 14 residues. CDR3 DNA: TGTGCCAGCAGCACCGGGACAGGGGCTGAGACCCAGTACTTC. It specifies CASSTGTGAETQYF.

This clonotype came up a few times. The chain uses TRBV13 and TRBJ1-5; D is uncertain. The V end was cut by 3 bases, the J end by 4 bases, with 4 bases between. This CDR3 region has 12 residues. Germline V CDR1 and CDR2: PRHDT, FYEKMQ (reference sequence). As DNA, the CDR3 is TGTGCCAGCAGCTTCTTTAATCAGCCCCAGCATTTT. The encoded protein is CASSFFNQPQHF.

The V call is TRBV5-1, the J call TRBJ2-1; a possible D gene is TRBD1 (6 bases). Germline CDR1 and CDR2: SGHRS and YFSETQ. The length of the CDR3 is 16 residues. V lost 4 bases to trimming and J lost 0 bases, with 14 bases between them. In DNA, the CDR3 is TGCGCCAGCAGCCCCCAGGGGTCTCACTCCTACAATGAGCAGTTCTTC. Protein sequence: CASSPQGSHSYNEQFF.

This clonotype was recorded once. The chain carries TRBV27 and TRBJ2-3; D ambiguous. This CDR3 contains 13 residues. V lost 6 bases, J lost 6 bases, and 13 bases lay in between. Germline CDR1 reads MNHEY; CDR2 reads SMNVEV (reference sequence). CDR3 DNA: TGTGCCAGCAGCCCGCCTAGTTCGGATACGCAGTATTTT. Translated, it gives CASSPPSSDTQYF.

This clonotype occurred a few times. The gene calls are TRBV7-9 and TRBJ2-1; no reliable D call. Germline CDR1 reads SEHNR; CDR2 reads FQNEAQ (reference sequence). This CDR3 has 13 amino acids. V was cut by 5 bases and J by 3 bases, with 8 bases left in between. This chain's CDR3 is CASSLPVYNEQFF. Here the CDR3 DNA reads TGTGCCAGCAGCCTTCCAGTCTACAATGAGCAGTTCTTC.

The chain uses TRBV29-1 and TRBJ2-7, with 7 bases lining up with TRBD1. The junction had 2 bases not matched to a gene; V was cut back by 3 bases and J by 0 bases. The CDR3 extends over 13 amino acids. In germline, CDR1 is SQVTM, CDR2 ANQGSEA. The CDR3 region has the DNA TGCAGCGTTGAGGGACAGAACTCCTACGAGCAGTACTTC. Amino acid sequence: CSVEGQNSYEQYF.

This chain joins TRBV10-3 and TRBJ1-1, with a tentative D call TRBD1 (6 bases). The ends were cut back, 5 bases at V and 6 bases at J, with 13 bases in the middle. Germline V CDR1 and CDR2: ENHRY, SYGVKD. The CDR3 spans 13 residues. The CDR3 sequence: CAISRDKYAEAFF. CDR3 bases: TGTGCCATCAGTCGGGACAAATACGCTGAAGCTTTCTTT.

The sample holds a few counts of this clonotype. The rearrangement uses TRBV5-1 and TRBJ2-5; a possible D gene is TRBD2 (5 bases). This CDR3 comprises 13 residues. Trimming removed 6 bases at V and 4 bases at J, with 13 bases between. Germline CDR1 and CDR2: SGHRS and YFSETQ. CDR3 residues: CASNADGGETQYF. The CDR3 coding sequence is TGCGCCAGCAATGCGGACGGAGGAGAGACCCAGTACTTC.